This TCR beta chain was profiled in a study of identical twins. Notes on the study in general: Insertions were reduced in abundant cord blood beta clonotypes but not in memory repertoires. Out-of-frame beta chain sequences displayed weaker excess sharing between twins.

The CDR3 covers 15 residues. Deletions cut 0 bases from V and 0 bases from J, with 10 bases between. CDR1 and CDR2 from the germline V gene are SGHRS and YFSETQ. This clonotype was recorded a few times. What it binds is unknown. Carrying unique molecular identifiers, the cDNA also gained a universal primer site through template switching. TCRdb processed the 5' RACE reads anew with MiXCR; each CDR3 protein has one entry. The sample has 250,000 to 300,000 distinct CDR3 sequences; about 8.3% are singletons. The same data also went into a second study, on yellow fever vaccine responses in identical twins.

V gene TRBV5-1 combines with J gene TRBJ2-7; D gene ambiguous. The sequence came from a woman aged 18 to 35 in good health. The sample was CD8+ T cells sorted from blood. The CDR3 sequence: CASSLAVGSSYEQYF. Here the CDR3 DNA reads TGCGCCAGCAGCTTGGCAGTAGGCAGCTCCTACGAGCAGTACTTC.